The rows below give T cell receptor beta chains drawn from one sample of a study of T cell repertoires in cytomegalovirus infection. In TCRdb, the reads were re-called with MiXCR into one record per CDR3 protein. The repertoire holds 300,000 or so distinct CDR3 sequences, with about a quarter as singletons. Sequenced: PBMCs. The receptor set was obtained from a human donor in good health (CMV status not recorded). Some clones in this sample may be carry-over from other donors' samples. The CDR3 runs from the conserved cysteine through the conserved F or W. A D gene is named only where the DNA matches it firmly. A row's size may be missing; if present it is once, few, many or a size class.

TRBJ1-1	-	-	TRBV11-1	CASSLAFQGSTTEAFF	TGTGCCAGCAGCTTAGCGTTTCAAGGAAGTACCACTGAAGCTTTCTTT
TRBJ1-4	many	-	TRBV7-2	CASSPRVAATNEKLFF	TGTGCCAGCAGCCCCCGGGTGGCTGCAACTAATGAAAAACTGTTTTTT
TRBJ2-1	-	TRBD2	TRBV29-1	CSVTPRLANNEQFF	TGCAGCGTTACGCCGAGACTAGCTAACAATGAGCAGTTCTTC
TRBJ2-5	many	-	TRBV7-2	CASSPGAKETQYF	TGTGCCAGCAGCCCCGGGGCAAAAGAGACCCAGTACTTC
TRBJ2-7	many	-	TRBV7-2	CASSLEQGYEQYF	TGTGCCAGCAGCTTAGAACAAGGGTACGAGCAGTACTTC
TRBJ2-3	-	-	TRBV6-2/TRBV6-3	CASRSGAGWADTQYF	TGTGCCAGCAGGTCAGGGGCCGGTTGGGCAGATACGCAGTATTTT
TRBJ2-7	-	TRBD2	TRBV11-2	CASSINSGGAREQYF	TGTGCCAGCAGCATCAATAGCGGGGGGGCTCGGGAGCAGTACTTC
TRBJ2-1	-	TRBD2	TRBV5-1	CASSTGLAASSYNEQFF	TGCGCCAGCAGCACTGGACTAGCGGCAAGTTCCTACAATGAGCAGTTCTTC
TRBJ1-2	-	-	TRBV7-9	CASSTTSGSDGYTF	TGTGCCAGCAGCACAACCTCAGGGTCCGATGGCTACACCTTC
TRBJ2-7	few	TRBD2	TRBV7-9	CASSLEDGGYSYEQYF	TGTGCCAGCAGCTTAGAAGACGGGGGGTACTCCTACGAGCAGTACTTC
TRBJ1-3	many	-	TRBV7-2	CASSLRGNTIYF	TGTGCCAGCAGCTTACGTGGAAACACCATATATTTT
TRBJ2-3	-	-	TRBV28	CASRLSGRDTQYF	TGTGCCAGCAGACTTTCGGGGAGGGATACGCAGTATTTT
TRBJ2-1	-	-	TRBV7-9	CASGLPLAPEQFF	TGTGCCAGCGGCTTACCCCTAGCACCAGAGCAGTTCTTC
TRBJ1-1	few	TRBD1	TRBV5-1	CASSLALHGQGNTEAFF	TGCGCCAGCAGCTTGGCCCTTCATGGACAGGGGAACACTGAAGCTTTCTTT
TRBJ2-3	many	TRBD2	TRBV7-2	CASSYAIAGRGTDTQYF	TGTGCCAGCAGCTACGCGATAGCGGGAAGGGGGACAGATACGCAGTATTTT
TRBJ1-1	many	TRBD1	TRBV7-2	CASSLGQGALGTEAFF	TGTGCCAGCAGCCTAGGACAGGGGGCGCTTGGCACTGAAGCTTTCTTT
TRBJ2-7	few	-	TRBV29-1	CSVPRVGTYEQYF	TGCAGCGTCCCGAGAGTGGGCACCTACGAGCAGTACTTC
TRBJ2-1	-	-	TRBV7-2	CASTRRGVSSYNEQFF	TGTGCCAGCACCCGTAGGGGGGTAAGCTCCTACAATGAGCAGTTCTTC
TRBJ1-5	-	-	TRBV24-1	CATSDPGERDQPQHF	TGTGCCACCAGTGATCCAGGGGAGCGGGATCAGCCCCAGCATTTT
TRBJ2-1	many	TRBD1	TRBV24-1	CATSDTRQGPRNEQFF	TGTGCCACCAGTGATACCAGACAGGGGCCACGGAATGAGCAGTTCTTC
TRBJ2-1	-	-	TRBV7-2	CASSLGPPSLNEQFF	TGTGCCAGCAGCCTAGGGCCCCCGTCGTTAAATGAGCAGTTCTTC
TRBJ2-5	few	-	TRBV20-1	CSARDKTQYF	TGCAGTGCTAGAGATAAGACCCAGTACTTC
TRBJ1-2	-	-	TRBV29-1	CSVVQGLRGYTF	TGCAGCGTTGTACAGGGATTAAGGGGCTACACCTTC
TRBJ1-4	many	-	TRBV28	CASSRTETTNEKLFF	TGTGCCAGCAGTCGGACGGAAACAACTAATGAAAAACTGTTTTTT
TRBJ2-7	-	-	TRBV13	CASSFTGQLYYEQYF	TGTGCCAGCAGCTTTACCGGGCAGCTCTACTACGAGCAGTACTTC
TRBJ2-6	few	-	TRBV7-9	CASSSEGFAGANVLTF	TGTGCCAGCAGCTCCGAAGGGTTTGCTGGGGCCAACGTCCTGACTTTC
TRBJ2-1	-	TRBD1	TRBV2	CASSGGQGYNEQFF	TGTGCCAGCAGTGGAGGACAGGGGTACAATGAGCAGTTCTTC
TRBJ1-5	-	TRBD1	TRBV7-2	CDSSHRQGSQPQHF	TGTGACAGCAGCCACCGACAGGGTTCTCAGCCCCAGCATTTT
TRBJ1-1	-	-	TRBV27	CASSLRQKNTEAFF	TGTGCCAGCAGCCTTCGACAGAAGAACACTGAAGCTTTCTTT
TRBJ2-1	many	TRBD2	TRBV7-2	CASSLSSGGGAIEQFF	TGTGCCAGCAGCTTATCTAGCGGGGGAGGAGCCATTGAGCAGTTCTTC
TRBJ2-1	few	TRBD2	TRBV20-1	CSAKGGLAGYNEQFF	TGCAGTGCTAAGGGAGGGCTAGCGGGTTACAATGAGCAGTTCTTC
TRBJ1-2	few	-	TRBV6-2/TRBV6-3	CASTDRSNYGYTF	TGTGCCAGCACGGATAGGTCGAACTATGGCTACACCTTC
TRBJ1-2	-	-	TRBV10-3	CAISRNRDDYGYTF	TGTGCCATCAGTCGAAATAGAGACGACTATGGCTACACCTTC
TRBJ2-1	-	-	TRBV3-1	CASSPSGPLGEQFF	TGTGCCAGCAGCCCCTCGGGACCCCTTGGGGAGCAGTTCTTC
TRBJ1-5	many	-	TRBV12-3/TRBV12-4	CASRKGRDNQPQHF	TGTGCCAGCAGAAAAGGACGGGACAATCAGCCCCAGCATTTT
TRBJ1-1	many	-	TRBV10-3	CAISAGGTEAFF	TGTGCCATCAGTGCGGGCGGCACTGAAGCTTTCTTT
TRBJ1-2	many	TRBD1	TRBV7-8	CASSLGIGQGNDGYTF	TGTGCCAGCAGCTTAGGCATTGGACAGGGCAACGATGGCTACACCTTC
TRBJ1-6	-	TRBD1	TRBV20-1	CSARDRESPLHF	TGCAGTGCTAGGGACAGGGAATCACCCCTCCACTTT
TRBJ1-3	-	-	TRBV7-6	CASSLVAGRSGNTIYF	TGTGCCAGCAGCTTAGTTGCAGGGCGCTCTGGAAACACCATATATTTT
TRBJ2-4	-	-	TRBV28	CASSPGTFKNIQYF	TGTGCCAGCAGCCCTGGGACTTTCAAAAACATTCAGTACTTC
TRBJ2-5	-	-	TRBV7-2	CASSAFPGFGETQYF	TGTGCCAGCAGCGCGTTCCCAGGGTTCGGGGAGACCCAGTACTTC
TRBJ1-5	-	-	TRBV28	CASSFWGRGSGNNQPQHF	TGTGCCAGCAGTTTTTGGGGCAGGGGCTCGGGAAACAATCAGCCCCAGCATTTT
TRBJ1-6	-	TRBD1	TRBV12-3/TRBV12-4	CASTGPGQGNSPLHF	TGTGCCAGCACCGGACCGGGACAGGGTAATTCACCCCTCCACTTT
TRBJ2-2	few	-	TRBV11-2	CASSLDLWTSNTGELFF	TGTGCCAGCAGCTTAGATTTATGGACATCGAACACCGGGGAGCTGTTTTTT
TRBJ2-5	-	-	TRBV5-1	CASSLVGEETQYF	TGCGCCAGCAGCTTGGTTGGGGAGGAGACCCAGTACTTC
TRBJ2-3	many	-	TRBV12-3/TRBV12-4	CASSWLAKSTDTQYF	TGTGCCAGCAGTTGGCTAGCGAAGAGCACAGATACGCAGTATTTT
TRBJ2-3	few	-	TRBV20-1	CSAQGLENTDTQYF	TGCAGTGCCCAGGGCCTCGAGAACACAGATACGCAGTATTTT
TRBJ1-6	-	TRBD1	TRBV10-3	CATARDRVYSPLHF	TGTGCCACCGCCCGGGACAGAGTCTATTCACCCCTCCACTTT
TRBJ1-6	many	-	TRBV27	CASRSRGSSYNSPLHF	TGTGCCAGCCGAAGCAGGGGAAGCTCCTATAATTCACCCCTCCACTTT
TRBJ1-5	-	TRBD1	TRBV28	CASISADRVVQPQHF	TGTGCCAGCATCTCGGCAGACAGGGTTGTTCAGCCCCAGCATTTT
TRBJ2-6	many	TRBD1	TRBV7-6	CASSLRPGGTGSGANVLTF	TGTGCCAGCAGCTTAAGGCCGGGCGGGACAGGGTCTGGGGCCAACGTCCTGACTTTC